This TCR beta chain is from a study of cytomegalovirus exposure and HLA in healthy donors. Study overall: The roughly 120 validation repertoires, a later analysis reported, used the same platform as the roughly 710 first-cohort repertoires. Study-wide points: Reports credit the classifier with highly specific, highly sensitive diagnosis of cytomegalovirus status. In the 95 to 150 validation repertoires, 94% of cluster scores exceeded 0, per a later analysis. The study listed approximately 160 cytomegalovirus-associated TCR beta chains.

Regarding this clone: Antigen: not known.

Germline CDR1 MNHEY, CDR2 SMNVEV (reference sequence). J gave up 5 bases and V 4 bases, and 6 bases lay outside the gene matches. CDR3 length equals 16 residues. Libraries were prepared by immunoSEQ multiplex PCR; TCRdb keeps only in-frame clonotypes and omits some of them. The data contain 40,000 to 60,000 clones, approximately 95% of them seen just once; the ten biggest clones take up around 8%. The specimen sequenced was PBMCs. This sequence was found in a woman younger than 30 in good health and CMV-seropositive. This chain uses TRBV27 with TRBJ2-1; TRBD2 agrees at 12 bases. The CDR3 DNA is TGTGCCAGCAGTTCCAGGACTAGCGGGACGAACAATGAGCAGTTCTTC. Translated, it gives CASSSRTSGTNNEQFF.